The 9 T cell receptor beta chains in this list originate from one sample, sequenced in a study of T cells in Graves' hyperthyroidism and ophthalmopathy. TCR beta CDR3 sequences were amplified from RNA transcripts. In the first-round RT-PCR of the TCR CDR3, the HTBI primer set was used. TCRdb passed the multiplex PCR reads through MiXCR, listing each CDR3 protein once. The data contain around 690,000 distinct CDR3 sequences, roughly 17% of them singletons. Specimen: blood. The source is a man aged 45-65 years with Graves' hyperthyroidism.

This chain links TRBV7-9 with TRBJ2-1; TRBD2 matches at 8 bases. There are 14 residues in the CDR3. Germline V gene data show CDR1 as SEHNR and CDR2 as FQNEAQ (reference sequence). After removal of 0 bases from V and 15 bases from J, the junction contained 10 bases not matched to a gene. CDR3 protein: CASSLASASGFWFF. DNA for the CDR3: TGTGCCAGCAGCTTAGCGTCCGCTAGCGGGTTCTGGTTCTTC.

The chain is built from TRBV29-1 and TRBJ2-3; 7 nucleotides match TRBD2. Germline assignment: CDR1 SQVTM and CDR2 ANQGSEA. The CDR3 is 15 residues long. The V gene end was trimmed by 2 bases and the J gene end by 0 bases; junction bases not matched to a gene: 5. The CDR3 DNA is TGCAGCGTTGAAAAGCTAGCGGATAGCACAGATACGCAGTATTTT. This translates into CSVEKLADSTDTQYF.

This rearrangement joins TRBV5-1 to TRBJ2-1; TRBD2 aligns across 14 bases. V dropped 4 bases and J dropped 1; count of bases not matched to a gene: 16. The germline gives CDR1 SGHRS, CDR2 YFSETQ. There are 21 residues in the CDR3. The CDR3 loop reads CASSIPPGLAGDTVSYNEQFF. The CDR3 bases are TGCGCCAGCAGCATACCCCCGGGACTAGCGGGAGATACGGTATCCTACAATGAGCAGTTCTTC.

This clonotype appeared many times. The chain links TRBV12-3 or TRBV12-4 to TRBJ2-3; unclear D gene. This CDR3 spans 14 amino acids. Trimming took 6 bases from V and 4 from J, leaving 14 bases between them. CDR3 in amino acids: CASSYPEGSDTQYF. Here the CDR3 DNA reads TGTGCCAGCAGCTACCCGGAAGGTTCAGATACGCAGTATTTT.

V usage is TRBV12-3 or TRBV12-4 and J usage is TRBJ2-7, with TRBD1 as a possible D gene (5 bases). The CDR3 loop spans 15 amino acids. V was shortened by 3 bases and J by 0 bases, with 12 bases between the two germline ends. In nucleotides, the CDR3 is TGTGCCAGCAGTTTGGGGCACCTATTCTCCTACGAGCAGTACTTC. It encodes CASSLGHLFSYEQYF.

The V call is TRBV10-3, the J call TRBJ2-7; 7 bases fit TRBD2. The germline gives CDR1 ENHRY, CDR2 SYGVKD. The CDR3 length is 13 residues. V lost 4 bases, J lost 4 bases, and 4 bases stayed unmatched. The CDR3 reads CAISVLGGYEQYF. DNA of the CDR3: TGTGCCATCAGTGTCTTGGGAGGGTACGAGCAGTACTTC.

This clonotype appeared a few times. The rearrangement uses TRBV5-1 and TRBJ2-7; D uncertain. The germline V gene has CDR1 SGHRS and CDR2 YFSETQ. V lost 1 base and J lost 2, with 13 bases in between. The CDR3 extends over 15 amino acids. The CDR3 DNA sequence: TGCGCCAGCAGCTTGACGGAAGGGTTGGCCTACGAGCAGTACTTC. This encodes CASSLTEGLAYEQYF.

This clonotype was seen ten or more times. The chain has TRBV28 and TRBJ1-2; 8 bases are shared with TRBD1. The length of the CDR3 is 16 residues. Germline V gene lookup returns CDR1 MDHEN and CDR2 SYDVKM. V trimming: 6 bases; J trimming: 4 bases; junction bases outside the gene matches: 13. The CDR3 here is CASSLKGDRRIYGYTF. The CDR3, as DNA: TGTGCCAGCAGCCTCAAAGGGGACAGGCGAATCTATGGCTACACCTTC.

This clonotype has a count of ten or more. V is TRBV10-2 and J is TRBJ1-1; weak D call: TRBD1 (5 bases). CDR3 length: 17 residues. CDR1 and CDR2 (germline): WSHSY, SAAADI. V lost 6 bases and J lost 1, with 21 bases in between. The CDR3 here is CASRSMVPGGTNTEAFF. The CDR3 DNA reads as TGCGCCAGCAGAAGTATGGTACCGGGGGGAACGAACACTGAAGCTTTCTTT.